Listed below are T cell receptor beta chains from one sample, sequenced in a study of cytomegalovirus exposure and HLA in healthy donors. The protocol was immunoSEQ multiplex PCR, while the TCRdb copy is restricted to in-frame clones and leaves out a portion. The repertoire includes about 220,000 clones, roughly 83% of them detected once, and roughly 13% sits in the top ten. Sequencing used PBMCs. The receptors derive from a woman in her 30s in good health and CMV-seropositive. Each CDR3 is given with its conserved first and last residue. The order of the fields is J gene, clone size, V gene, D gene, CDR3 protein, CDR3 DNA. The D gene is left open where the match is weak. Clone size is stated in some rows and not others, as once, few, many or a class when expanded.

j_call: TRBJ2-5; clone_size: NA; v_call: TRBV19; d_call: NA; cdr3_aa: CASSRPGARETQYF; cdr3_nt: TGTGCCAGTAGTCGTCCAGGGGCAAGGGAGACCCAGTACTTC
j_call: TRBJ1-1; clone_size: NA; v_call: TRBV5-6; d_call: NA; cdr3_aa: CASSALVEGNTEAFF; cdr3_nt: TGTGCCAGCAGCGCTCTCGTAGAGGGGAACACTGAAGCTTTCTTT
j_call: TRBJ1-2; clone_size: few; v_call: TRBV6-1; d_call: NA; cdr3_aa: CASWGGANYGYTF; cdr3_nt: TGTGCCAGTTGGGGAGGCGCTAACTATGGCTACACCTTC
j_call: TRBJ1-1; clone_size: NA; v_call: TRBV10-1; d_call: NA; cdr3_aa: CASSVGIGTEAFF; cdr3_nt: TGCGCCAGCTCAGTGGGGATTGGCACTGAAGCTTTCTTT
j_call: TRBJ2-7; clone_size: NA; v_call: TRBV30; d_call: NA; cdr3_aa: CAWSVTSDYINSYEQYF; cdr3_nt: TGTGCCTGGAGTGTAACCAGCGACTATATTAACTCCTACGAGCAGTACTTC
j_call: TRBJ2-1; clone_size: NA; v_call: TRBV6-1; d_call: NA; cdr3_aa: CASSDAVSSVGEQFF; cdr3_nt: TGTGCCAGCAGTGACGCCGTCTCCTCTGTCGGTGAGCAGTTCTTC
j_call: TRBJ1-5; clone_size: NA; v_call: TRBV11-2; d_call: NA; cdr3_aa: CASSFGEGSNQPQHF; cdr3_nt: TGTGCCAGCAGCTTCGGGGAAGGGAGCAATCAGCCCCAGCATTTT
j_call: TRBJ2-3; clone_size: NA; v_call: TRBV25-1; d_call: TRBD2; cdr3_aa: CASSELAGGRSDTQYF; cdr3_nt: TGTGCCAGCAGTGAACTAGCGGGAGGCCGGTCAGATACGCAGTATTTT
j_call: TRBJ2-5; clone_size: NA; v_call: TRBV6-6; d_call: TRBD1; cdr3_aa: CASSYRGLETQYF; cdr3_nt: TGTGCCAGCAGTTACAGGGGGCTAGAGACCCAGTACTTC
j_call: TRBJ1-5; clone_size: NA; v_call: TRBV12-5; d_call: NA; cdr3_aa: CASGLGGTGLLYSNQPQHF; cdr3_nt: TGTGCTAGTGGTTTGGGGGGGACGGGGCTTTTATATAGCAATCAGCCCCAGCATTTT
j_call: TRBJ1-1; clone_size: NA; v_call: TRBV27; d_call: NA; cdr3_aa: CASSLSLRRATEAFF; cdr3_nt: TGTGCCAGCAGTTTATCCCTCCGCAGAGCGACTGAAGCTTTCTTT
j_call: TRBJ1-2; clone_size: NA; v_call: TRBV9; d_call: NA; cdr3_aa: CASSLGRGYTF; cdr3_nt: TGTGCCAGCAGCCTAGGGAGGGGCTACACCTTC
j_call: TRBJ2-7; clone_size: NA; v_call: TRBV5-6; d_call: TRBD1; cdr3_aa: CASSPINRDSYEQYF; cdr3_nt: TGTGCCAGCAGCCCCATAAACCGGGACAGCTACGAGCAGTACTTC
j_call: TRBJ2-1; clone_size: NA; v_call: TRBV2; d_call: TRBD1; cdr3_aa: CASRSTGQGLDEQFF; cdr3_nt: TGTGCCAGCAGGAGTACGGGACAGGGGTTGGATGAGCAGTTCTTC
j_call: TRBJ1-1; clone_size: NA; v_call: TRBV5-1; d_call: TRBD1; cdr3_aa: CASSFGTGINTEAFF; cdr3_nt: TGCGCCAGCAGCTTCGGGACAGGGATCAACACTGAAGCTTTCTTT
j_call: TRBJ1-2; clone_size: few; v_call: TRBV10-1; d_call: NA; cdr3_aa: CASSDSNYGYTF; cdr3_nt: TGCGCCAGCAGTGATTCGAACTATGGCTACACCTTC
j_call: TRBJ1-3; clone_size: NA; v_call: TRBV6-1; d_call: NA; cdr3_aa: CASSEYLSGNTIYF; cdr3_nt: TGTGCCAGCAGTGAATACCTCTCTGGAAACACCATATATTTT
j_call: TRBJ2-1; clone_size: NA; v_call: TRBV5-4; d_call: TRBD2; cdr3_aa: CASSLFAGLAGYNEQFF; cdr3_nt: TGTGCCAGCAGCTTGTTTGCAGGGCTAGCGGGGTACAATGAGCAGTTCTTC
j_call: TRBJ1-2; clone_size: NA; v_call: TRBV10-2; d_call: NA; cdr3_aa: CASSETGKDTLRLGYTF; cdr3_nt: TGCGCCAGCAGTGAAACAGGGAAAGACACATTACGACTTGGCTACACCTTC
j_call: TRBJ2-1; clone_size: NA; v_call: TRBV30; d_call: TRBD1; cdr3_aa: CAWSLQGQGEEQFF; cdr3_nt: TGTGCCTGGAGTCTCCAGGGACAGGGCGAGGAGCAGTTCTTC
j_call: TRBJ1-1; clone_size: NA; v_call: TRBV29-1; d_call: NA; cdr3_aa: CSVVLTRTVNTEAFF; cdr3_nt: TGCAGCGTCGTACTCACTAGGACGGTAAACACTGAAGCTTTCTTT
j_call: TRBJ1-2; clone_size: NA; v_call: TRBV11-2; d_call: NA; cdr3_aa: CASSRAQGRGYTF; cdr3_nt: TGTGCCAGCAGCCGTGCTCAGGGACGCGGCTACACCTTC
j_call: TRBJ2-5; clone_size: NA; v_call: TRBV29-1; d_call: TRBD2; cdr3_aa: CSGNRAGPNRETQYF; cdr3_nt: TGCAGTGGGAATAGAGCGGGACCAAATAGAGAGACCCAGTACTTC
j_call: TRBJ2-5; clone_size: NA; v_call: TRBV2; d_call: NA; cdr3_aa: CASSVGGSQETQYF; cdr3_nt: TGTGCCAGCAGTGTGGGGGGCAGCCAAGAGACCCAGTACTTC
j_call: TRBJ2-2; clone_size: NA; v_call: TRBV7-2; d_call: NA; cdr3_aa: CASSLIAGKTGELFF; cdr3_nt: TGTGCCAGCAGCTTAATTGCAGGGAAAACCGGGGAGCTGTTTTTT
j_call: TRBJ1-5; clone_size: NA; v_call: TRBV28; d_call: TRBD1; cdr3_aa: CASSLGDRGGQPQHF; cdr3_nt: TGTGCCAGCAGTTTAGGGGACAGGGGGGGACAGCCCCAGCATTTT
j_call: TRBJ2-7; clone_size: once; v_call: TRBV10-1; d_call: NA; cdr3_aa: CASSESAPGEQYF; cdr3_nt: TGCGCCAGCAGTGAGTCGGCCCCGGGGGAGCAGTACTTC
j_call: TRBJ2-5; clone_size: NA; v_call: TRBV6-1; d_call: NA; cdr3_aa: CASSAWRDGETQYF; cdr3_nt: TGTGCCAGCAGCGCGTGGAGGGATGGAGAGACCCAGTACTTC
j_call: TRBJ1-1; clone_size: few; v_call: TRBV27; d_call: TRBD1; cdr3_aa: CASSLTGVTEAFF; cdr3_nt: TGTGCCAGCAGTTTGACAGGGGTCACTGAAGCTTTCTTT
j_call: TRBJ2-6; clone_size: NA; v_call: TRBV30; d_call: NA; cdr3_aa: CAWSVGSGANVLTF; cdr3_nt: TGTGCCTGGAGTGTAGGATCTGGGGCCAACGTCCTGACTTTC
j_call: TRBJ2-1; clone_size: NA; v_call: TRBV7-2; d_call: NA; cdr3_aa: CASSPGRQYNEQFF; cdr3_nt: TGTGCCAGCAGCCCGGGACGCCAGTACAATGAGCAGTTCTTC
j_call: TRBJ2-7; clone_size: NA; v_call: TRBV6-5; d_call: NA; cdr3_aa: CASRRGEDEQYF; cdr3_nt: TGTGCCAGCAGACGAGGGGAGGACGAGCAGTACTTC
j_call: TRBJ1-1; clone_size: once; v_call: TRBV27; d_call: NA; cdr3_aa: CASSLRYGAEAFF; cdr3_nt: TGTGCCAGCAGTTTAAGGTACGGGGCTGAAGCTTTCTTT
j_call: TRBJ1-4; clone_size: NA; v_call: TRBV29-1; d_call: NA; cdr3_aa: CSVDKNEKLFF; cdr3_nt: TGCAGCGTTGACAAGAATGAAAAACTGTTTTTT
j_call: TRBJ2-6; clone_size: NA; v_call: TRBV9; d_call: NA; cdr3_aa: CASSVGRGGSSGANVLTF; cdr3_nt: TGTGCCAGCAGCGTAGGAAGGGGCGGTAGTTCTGGGGCCAACGTCCTGACTTTC
j_call: TRBJ2-1; clone_size: NA; v_call: TRBV5-6; d_call: TRBD2; cdr3_aa: CASNLRLAPEQFF; cdr3_nt: TGTGCCAGCAACTTAAGACTAGCACCGGAGCAGTTCTTC
j_call: TRBJ2-2; clone_size: NA; v_call: TRBV6-1; d_call: NA; cdr3_aa: CASSLERAWAGELFF; cdr3_nt: TGTGCCAGCAGTTTAGAGAGGGCCTGGGCCGGGGAGCTGTTTTTT
j_call: TRBJ2-7; clone_size: NA; v_call: TRBV5-4; d_call: TRBD1; cdr3_aa: CASSLKTGGIGGEQYF; cdr3_nt: TGTGCCAGCAGCTTGAAGACAGGGGGCATCGGAGGCGAGCAGTACTTC
j_call: TRBJ2-7; clone_size: once; v_call: TRBV29-1; d_call: TRBD1; cdr3_aa: CSVEDLQGAAYEQYF; cdr3_nt: TGCAGCGTTGAAGATCTACAGGGGGCGGCCTACGAGCAGTACTTC
j_call: TRBJ2-5; clone_size: once; v_call: TRBV5-6; d_call: NA; cdr3_aa: CASSLGIQETQYF; cdr3_nt: TGTGCCAGCAGCTTGGGAATCCAAGAGACCCAGTACTTC
j_call: TRBJ2-7; clone_size: once; v_call: TRBV28; d_call: NA; cdr3_aa: CASSLIGDSAHYEQYF; cdr3_nt: TGTGCCAGCAGTTTAATAGGGGACTCTGCCCACTACGAGCAGTACTTC
j_call: TRBJ2-7; clone_size: NA; v_call: TRBV4-1; d_call: NA; cdr3_aa: CASSQFNREEQYF; cdr3_nt: TGCGCCAGCAGCCAGTTTAACAGGGAGGAGCAGTACTTC
j_call: TRBJ2-7; clone_size: NA; v_call: TRBV30; d_call: NA; cdr3_aa: CAWKLAGEQYF; cdr3_nt: TGTGCCTGGAAACTGGCGGGCGAGCAGTACTTC
j_call: TRBJ2-7; clone_size: NA; v_call: TRBV30; d_call: NA; cdr3_aa: CAWSLIGVDEQYF; cdr3_nt: TGTGCCTGGAGTTTGATTGGGGTTGACGAGCAGTACTTC
j_call: TRBJ1-1; clone_size: NA; v_call: TRBV30; d_call: NA; cdr3_aa: CAWSVRRRGYEAFF; cdr3_nt: TGTGCCTGGAGTGTACGCAGGAGGGGGTATGAAGCTTTCTTT
j_call: TRBJ2-1; clone_size: NA; v_call: TRBV6-4; d_call: NA; cdr3_aa: CASSETDSSYNEQFF; cdr3_nt: TGTGCCAGCAGTGAAACGGACAGCTCCTACAATGAGCAGTTCTTC
j_call: TRBJ1-5; clone_size: few; v_call: TRBV15; d_call: TRBD1; cdr3_aa: CATSSLQGDQPQHF; cdr3_nt: TGTGCCACCAGCAGCTTACAGGGGGATCAGCCCCAGCATTTT
j_call: TRBJ1-1; clone_size: NA; v_call: TRBV4-1; d_call: TRBD1; cdr3_aa: CASSQDPHLTGGRTEAFF; cdr3_nt: TGCGCCAGCAGCCAAGATCCCCACTTGACAGGGGGCAGGACTGAAGCTTTCTTT
j_call: TRBJ1-2; clone_size: NA; v_call: TRBV30; d_call: NA; cdr3_aa: CAWKKFDTYGYTF; cdr3_nt: TGTGCCTGGAAGAAATTCGACACCTATGGCTACACCTTC
j_call: TRBJ1-2; clone_size: NA; v_call: TRBV5-1; d_call: NA; cdr3_aa: CASSQGAPVYGYTF; cdr3_nt: TGCGCCAGCAGCCAGGGAGCCCCAGTCTATGGCTACACCTTC
j_call: TRBJ2-3; clone_size: NA; v_call: TRBV27; d_call: TRBD2; cdr3_aa: CASSLSAGGRVFDTQYF; cdr3_nt: TGTGCCAGCAGTTTATCGGCGGGAGGGCGTGTTTTTGATACGCAGTATTTT
j_call: TRBJ1-2; clone_size: few; v_call: TRBV7-3; d_call: NA; cdr3_aa: CASSPTSSYGYTF; cdr3_nt: TGTGCCAGCAGCCCGACGAGTAGCTATGGCTACACCTTC